This T cell receptor (beta chain) was sequenced in a study of CD8+CD57+ T cells in acquired aplastic anemia. Study findings and constraints: A set of twenty-nine CD8+ CDR3 sequences was shared between patients and controls, and these sequences appeared highly expressed in patients.

All sequencing subjects had displayed CD8+CD57+ cell expansion on flow cytometry. The diagnosis in all patients was severe acquired aplastic anemia. With regard to this clonotype: What it recognizes is unknown. A single base separates this from a much larger clone, so it may be a read error.

Investigators profiled TCR beta VDJ and CDR3 from genomic DNA template. TCRdb ran MiXCR on the reads and lists one entry per CDR3 protein. Of 250,000 to 300,000 distinct CDR3 sequences listed, around three fifths are singletons. This CDR3 region has 14 residues. The germline V gene encodes CDR1 LGHDT and CDR2 YNNKEL (reference sequence). The sample was sorted CD4+, CD8+, or CD8+CD57+ T cells (not recorded which) from PBMCs. The V gene is TRBV3-1, the J gene TRBJ1-1; weak D call: TRBD1 (6 bases). This sequence was found in a human donor with aplastic anemia. The CDR3 sequence: CASSRREGGTEASF. The CDR3 DNA is TGTGCCAGCAGCCGGCGGGAGGGGGGCACTGAAGCTTCCTTT. Full variable domain (outside the CDR3, taken from reference TRBV3-1 and TRBJ1-1): DTAVSQTPKYLVTQMGNDKSIKCEQNLGHDTMYWYKQDSKKFLKIMFSYNNKELIINETVPNRFSPKSPDKAHLNLHINSLELGDSAVYFCASSRREGGTEASFGQGTRLTVV.